This TCR beta chain was documented in a study of blood T cell repertoires in COVID-19. Study information: The cDNA or gDNA used as material had been derived from T cells, B-cell-depleted T cells, or PBMCs.

V lost 3 bases, J lost 8 bases, and 11 bases lay in between. The V gene's germline CDR1 is KGHSH and CDR2 LQKENI. The CDR3 is 14 residues long. Repertoires were generated with immunoSEQ multiplex PCR, while TCRdb's copy carries only in-frame clones and drops some. The data show about 300,000 clones, roughly nine tenths seen once. Those enrolled in Seattle joined during active infection and were followed longitudinally afterward. What was sequenced was peripheral blood. The sequence came from a woman aged 25-40 years with COVID-19, enrolled during active disease. V is TRBV18 and J is TRBJ1-6, with D perhaps TRBD1 (5 bases). This chain's CDR3 is CASSPRVRDSPLHF. The CDR3, as DNA: TGTGCCAGCTCACCCCGCGTCAGGGATTCACCCCTCCACTTT.